The rows below give T cell receptor beta chains drawn from one sample of a study of technical replicates of blood from a handful of donors. This table comes from immunoSEQ multiplex PCR, and its TCRdb copy is limited to in-frame clones, with some not included. Among around 97,000 clones listed, about 95% were seen once. The sample taken for sequencing was T cells isolated from PBMCs. These TCRs come from a human donor in good health. The CDR3 runs from the conserved cysteine through the conserved F or W. The D gene is left open where the match is weak. A row's size may be missing; if present it is once, few, many or a size class.

>-|TRBV5-1|-|TRBJ2-7
TGCGCCAGCAGCTTTGTTAGCGGACCCTCCTACGAGCAGTACTTC
CASSFVSGPSYEQYF
>-|TRBV11-3|-|TRBJ2-7
TGTGCCAGCGGGGACACGGAATCCTACGAGCAGTACTTC
CASGDTESYEQYF
>-|TRBV27|-|TRBJ1-5
TGTGCCAGCAGTTTATACACTAATGGCAATCAGCCCCAGCATTTT
CASSLYTNGNQPQHF
>-|TRBV15|-|TRBJ1-1
TGTGCCACCAGCAGAGATCTAGTCTCTGAAGCTTTCTTT
CATSRDLVSEAFF
>-|TRBV5-4|-|TRBJ2-5
TGTGCCAGCAGCCACGAACTCCAAGAGACCCAGTACTTC
CASSHELQETQYF
>-|TRBV27|TRBD2|TRBJ2-3
TGTGCCAGCAGTCCGACTAGCGGGATGGCCACAGATACGCAGTATTTT
CASSPTSGMATDTQYF
>-|TRBV7-9|-|TRBJ1-2
TGTGCCAGCAGCTTAGGGGACATTTATGGCTACACCTTC
CASSLGDIYGYTF
>-|TRBV7-9|TRBD1|TRBJ1-2
TGTGCCAGCAGCACCTCTCGGGACAGACACTATGGCTACACCTTC
CASSTSRDRHYGYTF
>once|TRBV5-5|-|TRBJ2-7
TGTGCCAGCAGCTTGTCTACGGTCCACGAGCAGTACTTC
CASSLSTVHEQYF
>-|TRBV19|TRBD2|TRBJ2-1
TGTGCCAGTCGGGAGGACCTCAATGAGCAGTTCTTC
CASREDLNEQFF
>-|TRBV7-9|TRBD2|TRBJ2-3
TGTGCCAGCAGCCATCCGGGACTAGCGGGACCAGATACGCAGTATTTT
CASSHPGLAGPDTQYF
>once|TRBV5-1|-|TRBJ2-7
TGCGCCAGCGCGAGGGATGCTTCCTACGAGCAGTACTTC
CASARDASYEQYF
>-|TRBV4-1|-|TRBJ2-1
TGCGCCAGCAGCCAACCTAGCTCAGCTCCGGGTGAGCAGTTCTTC
CASSQPSSAPGEQFF
>-|TRBV5-8|-|TRBJ2-6
TGTGCCAGCAGCTTTATGGGCGGGGTTTCTGGGGCCAACGTCCTGACTTTC
CASSFMGGVSGANVLTF
>-|TRBV7-9|-|TRBJ2-1
TGTGCCAGCAGCTCTTCCGGGTCACTAGCAGATGAGCAGTTCTTC
CASSSSGSLADEQFF
>-|TRBV28|-|TRBJ1-2
TGTGCCAGCAGTTTATTCGGGCCCAGGGACTACGGCTACACCTTC
CASSLFGPRDYGYTF
>once|TRBV6-5|-|TRBJ1-2
TGTGCCAGCAGTTACTCGCACATAATCAACTATGGCTACACCTTC
CASSYSHIINYGYTF
>-|TRBV10-3|-|TRBJ2-7
TGTGCCATCAGTAACTGGGGGACATCCTACGAGCAGTACTTC
CAISNWGTSYEQYF
>-|TRBV5-4|-|TRBJ2-2
TGTGCCAGCAGCTTGGTAGAAGGGGAGCTGTTTTTT
CASSLVEGELFF
>once|TRBV4-3|-|TRBJ2-5
TGCGCCAGCAGCCAAGATATTGGGGCTCAAGAGACCCAGTACTTC
CASSQDIGAQETQYF
>-|TRBV6-1|-|TRBJ1-5
TGTGCCAGCGTAGTCGGGGGCAATCAGCCCCAGCATTTT
CASVVGGNQPQHF
>-|TRBV27|-|TRBJ1-4
TGTGCCAGCAGTTTACTTAGGAGGGATGGGGGTAATGAAAAACTGTTTTTT
CASSLLRRDGGNEKLFF
>once|TRBV29-1|-|TRBJ2-5
TGCAGCGTCGCTCGGAGCGAACAAGAGACCCAGTACTTC
CSVARSEQETQYF
>-|TRBV27|-|TRBJ2-3
TGTGCCAGCACCTCCTCGGACAGATTCACAGATACGCAGTATTTT
CASTSSDRFTDTQYF
>-|TRBV7-9|TRBD2|TRBJ2-1
TGTGCCAGCAGCTTACTAGCGGGAGGGCCATACAATGAGCAGTTCTTC
CASSLLAGGPYNEQFF
>-|TRBV19|TRBD1|TRBJ2-7
TGTGCCAGTAGTTTAACGGGACAGCGCGCCGAGCAGTACTTC
CASSLTGQRAEQYF
>-|TRBV19|TRBD2|TRBJ2-1
TGTGCCAGTACTCACAGGGTGGGACTAGCGGGAGCCAGCAATGAGCAGTTCTTC
CASTHRVGLAGASNEQFF
>-|TRBV27|TRBD2|TRBJ2-1
TGTGCCAGCAGTCCTAGCGGCAATGAGCAGTTCTTC
CASSPSGNEQFF
>-|TRBV11-2|-|TRBJ2-3
TGTGCCAGCAGCTTACTAGTGGCGCAGTATTTT
CASSLLVAQYF
>-|TRBV4-3|-|TRBJ2-2
TGCGCCAGCAGCCAAGGCCACCCCTCGAGCACCGGGGAGCTGTTTTTT
CASSQGHPSSTGELFF
>-|TRBV5-1|-|TRBJ2-5
TGCGCCAGCAGCTCACAAACAGCCAGCCAAGAGACCCAGTACTTC
CASSSQTASQETQYF
>once|TRBV30|-|TRBJ1-2
TGTGCCTGGAGTGTTGGAGGGCATGGCTACACCTTC
CAWSVGGHGYTF
>-|TRBV29-1|-|TRBJ2-5
TGCAGCGTTGATATGGCGGGACTCCAAGAGACCCAGTACTTC
CSVDMAGLQETQYF
>-|TRBV4-1|-|TRBJ2-7
TGCGCCAGCAGCCAAGATCCCCCGTTTGAGCGAGGGTTTTACGAGCAGTACTTC
CASSQDPPFERGFYEQYF
>-|TRBV28|TRBD2|TRBJ2-5
TGTGCCAGCAGTTTAGGAGTTCCGGGACTAGCGGGAGAGACCCAGTACTTC
CASSLGVPGLAGETQYF
>once|TRBV18|TRBD1|TRBJ1-2
TGTGCCAGCTCACCGGACAGGGGGCCTTATGGCTACACCTTC
CASSPDRGPYGYTF
>-|TRBV5-1|-|TRBJ1-1
TGCGCCAGCAGCTACTCGACACTGAACACTGAAGCTTTCTTT
CASSYSTLNTEAFF
>-|TRBV5-6|TRBD2|TRBJ2-1
TGTGCCAGCAGCTACATAGCGGGAGCGGGTGAGCAGTTCTTC
CASSYIAGAGEQFF
>-|TRBV9|TRBD2|TRBJ2-2
TGTGCCAGCAGCAAACTAGCGGAGACCGGGGAGCTGTTTTTT
CASSKLAETGELFF
>once|TRBV10-3|-|TRBJ2-7
TGTGCCATCAGTGAGTCCCTAGTCCTCTACGAGCAGTACTTC
CAISESLVLYEQYF